This paragraph reports one TCR beta chain. Its specificity is not known. Repertoires were generated with immunoSEQ multiplex PCR, while TCRdb's copy carries only in-frame clones and drops some. The data show around 80,000 clones, over 60% seen once. This specimen belongs to a study of T cells in localized non-small cell lung cancer. Study results and limitations: Uninvolved adjacent lung had higher T cell clonality than tumor and all other tissues. Greater T cell density in blood accompanied longer overall survival. Tumor samples were not multi-region, leaving intratumor heterogeneity unexcluded. In adjacent lung, a median about 52 of the top 100 tumor clones were found.

Trimming shortened V by 2 bases and J by 4 bases, and 9 bases separated the two germline ends. Germline values: CDR1 MNHEY, CDR2 SMNVEV (reference sequence). The CDR3 has 14 amino acids. Material: PBMCs, obtained before any cancer treatment. The sequence came from a man between 40 and 69 years old with stage II squamous cell lung carcinoma. The chain has TRBV27 and TRBJ1-5; a possible D gene is TRBD1 (6 bases). In DNA, the CDR3 is TGTGCCAGCAGTTTACAGGGGAATAATCAGCCCCAGCATTTT. Translated: CASSLQGNNQPQHF.